This T cell receptor beta chain was identified during a study of early T cells in non-severe SARS-CoV-2 infection. Study as a whole: Unsorted whole-blood RNA was sequenced in bulk, leaving chains unpaired.

J was trimmed by 0 bases and V by 4 bases; bases with no gene match: 5. CDR3 length equals 15 residues. The germline V gene has CDR1 SQVTM and CDR2 ANQGSEA. cDNA molecules, individually, were tagged with unique molecular identifiers. One entry per CDR3 protein results from TCRdb running MiXCR on the 5' RACE reads. The sample has more than 65,000 distinct CDR3 sequences; about 15% are singletons. This clonotype was counted at least ten times. This rearrangement joins TRBV29-1 to TRBJ2-1, with 8 bases fitting TRBD2. The sequence was collected from an adult who was a healthcare worker with PCR-confirmed SARS-CoV-2 infection or an uninfected control (not recorded which). Specimen: whole blood, collected at baseline. The chain's CDR3 is CSVASGSYSYNEQFF. The CDR3 nucleotides are TGCAGCGTTGCCAGCGGGAGTTACTCCTACAATGAGCAGTTCTTC.